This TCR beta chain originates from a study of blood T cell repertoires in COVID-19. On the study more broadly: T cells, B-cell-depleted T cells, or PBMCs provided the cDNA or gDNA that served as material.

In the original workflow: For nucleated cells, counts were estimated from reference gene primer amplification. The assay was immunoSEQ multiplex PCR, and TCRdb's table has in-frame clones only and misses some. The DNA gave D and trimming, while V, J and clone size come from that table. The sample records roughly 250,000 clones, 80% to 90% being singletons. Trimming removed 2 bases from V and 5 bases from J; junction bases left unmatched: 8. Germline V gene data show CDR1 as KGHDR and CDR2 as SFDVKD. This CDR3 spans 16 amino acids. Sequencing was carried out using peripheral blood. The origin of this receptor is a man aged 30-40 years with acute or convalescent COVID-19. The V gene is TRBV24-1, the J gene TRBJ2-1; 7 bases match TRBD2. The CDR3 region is CATSDWGGSPNNEQFF. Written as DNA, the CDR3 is TGTGCCACCAGTGATTGGGGGGGTTCCCCAAACAATGAGCAGTTCTTC.